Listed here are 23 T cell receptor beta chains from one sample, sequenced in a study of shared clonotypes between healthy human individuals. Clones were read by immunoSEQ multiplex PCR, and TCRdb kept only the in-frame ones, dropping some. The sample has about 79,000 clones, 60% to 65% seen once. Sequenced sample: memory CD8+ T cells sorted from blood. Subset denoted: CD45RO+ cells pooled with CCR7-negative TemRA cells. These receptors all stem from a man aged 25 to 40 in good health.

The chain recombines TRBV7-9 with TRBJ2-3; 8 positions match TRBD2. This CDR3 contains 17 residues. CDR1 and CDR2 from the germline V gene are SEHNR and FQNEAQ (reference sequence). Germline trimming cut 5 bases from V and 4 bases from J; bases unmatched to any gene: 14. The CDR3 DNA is TGTGCCAGCAGCGAACGACTAGCGAGGCCCCTAGCAGATACGCAGTATTTT. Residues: CASSERLARPLADTQYF.

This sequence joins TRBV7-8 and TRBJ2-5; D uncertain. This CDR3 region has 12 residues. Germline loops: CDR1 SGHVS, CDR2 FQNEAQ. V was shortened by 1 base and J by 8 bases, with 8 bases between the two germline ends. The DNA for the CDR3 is TGTGCCAGCAGCTTAGGACTCCTTACCCAGTACTTC. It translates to CASSLGLLTQYF.

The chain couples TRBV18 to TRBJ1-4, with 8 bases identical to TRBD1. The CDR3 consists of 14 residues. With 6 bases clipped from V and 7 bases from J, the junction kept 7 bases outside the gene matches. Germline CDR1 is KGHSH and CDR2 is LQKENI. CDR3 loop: CASSAGTGGEKLFF. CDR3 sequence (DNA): TGTGCCAGCTCTGCCGGGACAGGCGGTGAAAAACTGTTTTTT.

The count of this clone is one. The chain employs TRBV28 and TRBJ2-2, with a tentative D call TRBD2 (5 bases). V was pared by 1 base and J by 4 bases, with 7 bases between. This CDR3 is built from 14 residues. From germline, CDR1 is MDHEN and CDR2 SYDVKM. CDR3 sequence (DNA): TGTGCCAGCAGTTTATTCCGGGGCACCGGGGAGCTGTTTTTT. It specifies CASSLFRGTGELFF.

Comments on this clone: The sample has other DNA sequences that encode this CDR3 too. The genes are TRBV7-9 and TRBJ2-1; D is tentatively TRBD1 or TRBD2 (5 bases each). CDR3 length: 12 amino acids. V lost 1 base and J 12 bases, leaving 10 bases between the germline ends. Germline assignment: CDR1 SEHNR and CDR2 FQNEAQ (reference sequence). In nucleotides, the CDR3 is TGTGCCAGCAGCTTAGAAGGGACGTTGCAGTTCTTC. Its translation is CASSLEGTLQFF.

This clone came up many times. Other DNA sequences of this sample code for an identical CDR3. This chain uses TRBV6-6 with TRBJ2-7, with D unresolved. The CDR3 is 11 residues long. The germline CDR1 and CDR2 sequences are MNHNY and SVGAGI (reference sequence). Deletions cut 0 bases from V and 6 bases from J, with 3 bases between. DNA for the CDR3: TGTGCCAGCAGTTACTCGAGCGAGCAGTACTTC. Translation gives CASSYSSEQYF.

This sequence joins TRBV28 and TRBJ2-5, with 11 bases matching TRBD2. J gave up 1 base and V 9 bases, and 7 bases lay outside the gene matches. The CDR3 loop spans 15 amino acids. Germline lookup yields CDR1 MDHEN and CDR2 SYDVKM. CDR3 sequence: CASVAGGYAQETQYF. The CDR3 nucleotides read TGTGCCAGTGTAGCGGGAGGGTATGCCCAAGAGACCCAGTACTTC.

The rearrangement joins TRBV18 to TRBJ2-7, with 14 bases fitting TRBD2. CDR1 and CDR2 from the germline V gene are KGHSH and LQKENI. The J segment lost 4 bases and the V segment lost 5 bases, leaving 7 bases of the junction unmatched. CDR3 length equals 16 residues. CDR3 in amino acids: CASSGTSGSGLYEQYF. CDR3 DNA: TGTGCCAGCTCAGGGACTAGCGGGAGCGGTTTATACGAGCAGTACTTC.

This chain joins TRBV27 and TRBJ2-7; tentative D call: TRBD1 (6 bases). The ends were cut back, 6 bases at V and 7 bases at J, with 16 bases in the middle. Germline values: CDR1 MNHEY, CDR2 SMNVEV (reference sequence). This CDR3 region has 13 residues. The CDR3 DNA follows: TGTGCCAGCAGCCCTACAGGGTGGGAAGAGCAGTACTTC. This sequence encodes CASSPTGWEEQYF.

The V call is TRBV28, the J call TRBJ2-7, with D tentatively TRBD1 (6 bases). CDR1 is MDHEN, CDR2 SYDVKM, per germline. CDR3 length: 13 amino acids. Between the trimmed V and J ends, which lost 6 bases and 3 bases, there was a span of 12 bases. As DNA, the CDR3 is TGTGCCAGCAGGCCGGGACATTACTACGAGCAGTACTTC. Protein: CASRPGHYYEQYF.

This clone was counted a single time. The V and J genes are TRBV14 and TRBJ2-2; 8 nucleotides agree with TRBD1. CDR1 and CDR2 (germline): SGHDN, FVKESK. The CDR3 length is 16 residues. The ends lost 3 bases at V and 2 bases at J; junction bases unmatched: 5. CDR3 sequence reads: CASSHPGQENTGELFF. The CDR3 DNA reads TGTGCCAGCAGCCACCCGGGACAGGAAAACACCGGGGAGCTGTTTTTT.

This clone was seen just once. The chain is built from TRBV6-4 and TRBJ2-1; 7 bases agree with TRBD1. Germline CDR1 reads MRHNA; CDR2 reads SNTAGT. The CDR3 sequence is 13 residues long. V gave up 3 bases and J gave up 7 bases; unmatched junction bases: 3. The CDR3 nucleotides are TGTGCCAGCAGTGAAGGGGACAGTAATGAGCAGTTCTTC. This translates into CASSEGDSNEQFF.

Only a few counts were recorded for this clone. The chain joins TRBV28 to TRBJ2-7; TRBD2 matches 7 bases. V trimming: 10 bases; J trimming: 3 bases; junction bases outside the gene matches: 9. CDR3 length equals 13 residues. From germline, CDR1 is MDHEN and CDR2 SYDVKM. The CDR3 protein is CATKGGALYEQYF. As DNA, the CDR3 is TGTGCCACCAAGGGAGGGGCACTCTACGAGCAGTACTTC.

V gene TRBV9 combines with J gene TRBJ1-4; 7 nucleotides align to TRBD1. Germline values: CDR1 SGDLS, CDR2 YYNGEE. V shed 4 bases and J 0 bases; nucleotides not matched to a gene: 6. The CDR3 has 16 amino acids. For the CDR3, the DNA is TGTGCCAGCAGCCCCTCCGACAGGGCAACTAATGAAAAACTGTTTTTT. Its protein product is CASSPSDRATNEKLFF. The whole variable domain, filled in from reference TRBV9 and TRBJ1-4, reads DSGVTQTPKHLITATGQRVTLRCSPRSGDLSVYWYQQSLDQGLQFLIQYYNGEERAKGNILERFSAQQFPDLHSELNLSSLELGDSALYFCASSPSDRATNEKLFFGSGTQLSVL.

The CDR3 DNA is TGTGCCAGCAGCCACATCCTGGGTAACACTGAAGCTTTCTTT. Translated, it gives CASSHILGNTEAFF. The chain recombines TRBV7-4 with TRBJ1-1; D is uncertain. V lost 5 bases and J lost 2, with 12 bases in between. Per the germline V gene, CDR1 is SGHVT and CDR2 is SQSDAQ. The CDR3 loop spans 14 amino acids. Complete variable domain (other parts from reference TRBV7-4 and TRBJ1-1): GAGVSQSPRYKVAKRGRDVALRCDSISGHVTLYWYRQTLGQGSEVLTYSQSDAQRDKSGRPSGRFSAERPERSVSTLKIQRTEQGDSAVYLCASSHILGNTEAFFGQGTRLTVV.

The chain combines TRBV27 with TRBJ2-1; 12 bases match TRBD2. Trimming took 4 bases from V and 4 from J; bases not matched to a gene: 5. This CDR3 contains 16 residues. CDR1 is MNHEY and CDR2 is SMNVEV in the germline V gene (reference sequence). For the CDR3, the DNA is TGTGCCAGCAGTTGGTCTAGCGGGAGGGATTACAATGAGCAGTTCTTC. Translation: CASSWSSGRDYNEQFF.

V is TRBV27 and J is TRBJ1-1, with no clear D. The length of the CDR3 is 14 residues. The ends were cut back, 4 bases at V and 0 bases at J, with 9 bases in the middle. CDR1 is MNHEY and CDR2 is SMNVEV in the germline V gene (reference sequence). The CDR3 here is CASSSYTLNTEAFF. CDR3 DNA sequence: TGTGCCAGCAGTTCCTACACCTTGAACACTGAAGCTTTCTTT.

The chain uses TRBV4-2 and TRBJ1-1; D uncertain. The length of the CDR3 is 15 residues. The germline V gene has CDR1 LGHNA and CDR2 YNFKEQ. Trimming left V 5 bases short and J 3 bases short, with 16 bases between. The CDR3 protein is CASSVAGAPDTEAFF. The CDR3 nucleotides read TGTGCCAGCAGCGTAGCCGGAGCACCCGACACTGAAGCTTTCTTT.

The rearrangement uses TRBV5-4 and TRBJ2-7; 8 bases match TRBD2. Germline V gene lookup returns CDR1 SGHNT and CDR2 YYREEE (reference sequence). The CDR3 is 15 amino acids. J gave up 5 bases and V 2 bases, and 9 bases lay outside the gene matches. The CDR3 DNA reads TGTGCCAGCAGCTTAGTGGATAGCGGGAAAGACGAGCAGTACTTC. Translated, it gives CASSLVDSGKDEQYF.

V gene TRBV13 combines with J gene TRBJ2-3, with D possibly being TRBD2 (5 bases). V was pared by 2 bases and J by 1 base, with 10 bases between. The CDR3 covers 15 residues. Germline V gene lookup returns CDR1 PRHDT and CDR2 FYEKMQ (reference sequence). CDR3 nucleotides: TGTGCCAGCAGCTTAATTGAGGGCGGCACAGATACGCAGTATTTT. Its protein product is CASSLIEGGTDTQYF.

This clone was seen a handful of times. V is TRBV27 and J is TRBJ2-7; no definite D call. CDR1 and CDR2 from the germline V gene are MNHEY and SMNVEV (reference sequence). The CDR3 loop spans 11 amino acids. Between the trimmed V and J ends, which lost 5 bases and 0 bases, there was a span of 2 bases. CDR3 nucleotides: TGTGCCAGCAGTGCCTCCTACGAGCAGTACTTC. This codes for CASSASYEQYF.

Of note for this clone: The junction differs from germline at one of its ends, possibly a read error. The CDR3 bases are TGTCCGCGAACCGGAAAACTGTTTTTT. Protein sequence: CPRTGKLFF. The J gene is TRBJ1-4, the V gene TRBV10-1; no clear D. This CDR3 has 9 residues. The germline CDR1 and CDR2 sequences are WNHNN and SYGVQD (reference sequence).

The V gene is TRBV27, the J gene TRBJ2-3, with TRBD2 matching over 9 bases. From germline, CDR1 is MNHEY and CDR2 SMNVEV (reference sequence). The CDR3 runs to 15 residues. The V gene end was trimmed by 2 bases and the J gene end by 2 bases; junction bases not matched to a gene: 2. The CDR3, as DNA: TGTGCCAGCAGTTTACTAGCGGGGAACACAGATACGCAGTATTTT. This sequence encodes CASSLLAGNTDTQYF.